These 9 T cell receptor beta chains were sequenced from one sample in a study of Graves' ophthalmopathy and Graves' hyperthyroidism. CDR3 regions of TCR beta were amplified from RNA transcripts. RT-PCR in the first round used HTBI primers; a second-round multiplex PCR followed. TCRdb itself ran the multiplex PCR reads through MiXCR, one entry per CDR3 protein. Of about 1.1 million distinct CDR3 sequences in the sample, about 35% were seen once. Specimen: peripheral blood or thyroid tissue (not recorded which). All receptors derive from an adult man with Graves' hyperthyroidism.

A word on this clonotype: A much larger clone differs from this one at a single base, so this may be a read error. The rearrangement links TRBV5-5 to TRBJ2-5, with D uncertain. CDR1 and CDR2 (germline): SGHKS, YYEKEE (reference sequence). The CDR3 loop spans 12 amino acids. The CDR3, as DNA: TGTGCCAGCAGCTTGGACAGCCAATCCCAGCACTTC. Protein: CASSLDSQSQHF.

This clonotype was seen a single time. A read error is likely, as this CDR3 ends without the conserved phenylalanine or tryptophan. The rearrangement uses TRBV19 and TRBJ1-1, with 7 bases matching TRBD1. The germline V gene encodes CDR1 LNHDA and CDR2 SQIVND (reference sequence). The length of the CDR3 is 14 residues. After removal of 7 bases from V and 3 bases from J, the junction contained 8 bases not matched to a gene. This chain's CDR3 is CASTYAGGDTEAFL. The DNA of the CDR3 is TGTGCCAGTACCTACGCAGGGGGAGACACTGAAGCTTTCCTT.

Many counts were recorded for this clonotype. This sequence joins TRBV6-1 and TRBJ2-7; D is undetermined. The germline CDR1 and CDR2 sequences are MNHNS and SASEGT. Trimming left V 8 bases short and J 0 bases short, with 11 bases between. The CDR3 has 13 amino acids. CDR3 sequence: CASCPESSYEQYF. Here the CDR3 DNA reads TGTGCCAGCTGTCCGGAAAGCTCCTACGAGCAGTACTTC.

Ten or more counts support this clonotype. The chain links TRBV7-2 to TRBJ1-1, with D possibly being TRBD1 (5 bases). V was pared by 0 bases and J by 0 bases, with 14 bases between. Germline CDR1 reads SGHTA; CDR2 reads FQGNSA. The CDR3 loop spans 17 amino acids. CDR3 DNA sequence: TGTGCCAGCAGCTTAGCGCGGGGACGGGGTATGAACACTGAAGCTTTCTTT. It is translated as CASSLARGRGMNTEAFF.

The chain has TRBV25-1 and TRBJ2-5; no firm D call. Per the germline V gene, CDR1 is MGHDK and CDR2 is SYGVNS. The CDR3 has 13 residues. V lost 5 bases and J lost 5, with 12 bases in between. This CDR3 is CASSRGPAETQYF. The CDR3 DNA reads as TGTGCCAGCAGTAGAGGTCCGGCGGAGACCCAGTACTTC. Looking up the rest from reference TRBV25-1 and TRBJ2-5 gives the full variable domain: EADIYQTPRYLVIGTGKKITLECSQTMGHDKMYWYQQDPGMELHLIHYSYGVNSTEKGDLSSESTVSRIRTEHFPLTLESARPSHTSQYLCASSRGPAETQYFGPGTRLLVL.

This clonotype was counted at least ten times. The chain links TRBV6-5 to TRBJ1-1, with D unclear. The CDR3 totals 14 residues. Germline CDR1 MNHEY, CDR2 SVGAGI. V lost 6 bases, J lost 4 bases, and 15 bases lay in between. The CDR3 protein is CASRSTRATTEAFF. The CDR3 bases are TGTGCCAGCAGATCTACCCGGGCCACCACTGAAGCTTTCTTT.

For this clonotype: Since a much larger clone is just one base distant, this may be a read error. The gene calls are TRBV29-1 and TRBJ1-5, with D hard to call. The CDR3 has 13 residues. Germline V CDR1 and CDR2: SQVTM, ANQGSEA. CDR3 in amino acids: CSAGWQNNQPQHF. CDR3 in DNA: TGCAGTGCCGGGTGGCAGAACAATCAGCCCCAGCATTTT.

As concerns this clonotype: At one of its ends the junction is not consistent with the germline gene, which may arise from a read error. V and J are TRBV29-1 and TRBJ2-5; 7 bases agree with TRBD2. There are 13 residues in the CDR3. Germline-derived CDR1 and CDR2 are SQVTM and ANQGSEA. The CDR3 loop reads CAWSGERGETQYF. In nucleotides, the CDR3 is TGTGCCTGGAGTGGGGAGCGGGGTGAGACCCAGTACTTC.

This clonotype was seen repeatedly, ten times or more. The CDR3 loop reads CASSYDPQRGNTEAFF. DNA for the CDR3: TGCGCCAGCAGCTATGACCCCCAGCGAGGGAACACTGAAGCTTTCTTT. The rearrangement uses TRBV5-1 and TRBJ1-1, with D unclear. The CDR3 consists of 16 residues. The germline V gene encodes CDR1 SGHRS and CDR2 YFSETQ. V was pared by 3 bases and J by 1 base, with 16 bases between.